This TCR beta chain came from a study of graft-versus-host responses after intestinal transplantation. Study in general: Recipients got multivisceral, liver-intestinal, or isolated intestinal transplants.

This clone was observed a handful of times. Its antigen remains unidentified. V was clipped by 3 bases and J by 4 bases; unmatched bases: 8. CDR1 MNHEY and CDR2 SMNVEV come from the germline V gene (reference sequence). The CDR3 loop spans 16 amino acids. Overall study findings and caveats: Peak circulating GvH clone levels were associated with early post-transplant HvG declines.

Some clones are missing from TCRdb's copy, which holds only in-frame ones; the method was immunoSEQ multiplex PCR. The data contain over 40,000 clones, roughly 84% of them singletons. This specimen consisted of unstimulated CD4+ T cells sorted from spleen or lymph node cells, obtained before transplant. This sequence was found in a human donor who was the organ donor for an intestinal transplant. The J gene is TRBJ2-1, the V gene TRBV27, with 8 nucleotides matching TRBD1. The CDR3 region has the DNA TGTGCCAGCAGTTTGACCGGGACAGGAAGTTACAATGAGCAGTTCTTC. Its protein is CASSLTGTGSYNEQFF.